The 29 T cell receptor beta chains below were found in one sample sequenced in a study of T cells expressing NK-cell markers. TCRdb re-analyzed the 5' RACE reads; it lists each CDR3 protein once, without DNA. This specimen shows 500,000 to 700,000 distinct CDR3 sequences; the ten leading clones hold roughly 3.4%. Sample: blood T cells: a sorted CD56 or NKG2C T cell subset, CD4+ or CD8+ T cells, or bulk PBMC T cells (not recorded which). The receptors were gathered from a man younger than 35 in good health.

The rearrangement links TRBV29-1 to TRBJ2-1; lacking DNA, the TRBD1 call made by TCRdb goes unchecked. The V gene's germline CDR1 is SQVTM and CDR2 ANQGSEA. This CDR3 has 17 amino acids. CDR3 amino acids: CSVRGGSGRRSYNEQFF.

The genes are TRBV4-2 and TRBJ2-4; without DNA, the TCRdb call of TRBD2 cannot be checked. Germline V lookup: CDR1 LGHNA, CDR2 YNFKEQ. The CDR3 covers 12 residues. CDR3 protein: CASSQGGNIQYF.

The chain uses TRBV6-5 and TRBJ1-6; TCRdb's D gene call, TRBD1, goes unchecked for lack of DNA. The germline gives CDR1 MNHEY, CDR2 SVGAGI. CDR3 size: 19 residues. This CDR3 reads CASSYSEQGESSYNSPLHF.

This sequence joins TRBV20-1 and TRBJ1-5; as DNA is missing, the TRBD1 call by TCRdb cannot be tested. The CDR3 runs 15 residues. The V gene's germline CDR1 is DFQATT and CDR2 SNEGSKA (reference sequence). This CDR3 is CSASPGQGAPQPQHF.

The chain combines TRBV20-1 with TRBJ2-1; TCRdb lists TRBD2, though no DNA is available to test this call. The length of the CDR3 is 17 residues. The germline CDR1 and CDR2 sequences are DFQATT and SNEGSKA (reference sequence). CDR3 sequence: CSAKSGFSEGHSKGQFF.

The CDR3 protein is CATSGGGLGSSYNEQFF. The rearrangement uses TRBV15 and TRBJ2-1; checking the TCRdb D call of TRBD1 is not possible without DNA. This CDR3 has 17 residues. The germline V gene encodes CDR1 LNHNV and CDR2 YYDKDF (reference sequence).

This sequence joins TRBV6-1 and TRBJ2-7; no DNA is available, so the TRBD2 call from TCRdb remains unchecked. The CDR3 contains 15 residues. Germline CDR1 is MNHNS and CDR2 is SASEGT. The CDR3 is CASSRRVGLADEQYF.

The chain uses TRBV2 and TRBJ2-1; TCRdb's D call, TRBD1, is unchecked because there is no DNA. Per the germline V gene, CDR1 is SNHLY and CDR2 is FYNNEI. The CDR3 loop spans 15 amino acids. This CDR3 is CASRGLGGSHNEQFF.

The V gene is TRBV20-1, the J gene TRBJ2-5; TCRdb returns TRBD1, unconfirmable since there is no DNA. Germline lookup yields CDR1 DFQATT and CDR2 SNEGSKA (reference sequence). The CDR3 has 13 amino acids. This CDR3 is CSARDGAGGDQYF.

The chain carries TRBV30 and TRBJ1-2; the TCRdb D gene call, TRBD1, has no DNA to confirm it. The CDR3 totals 12 residues. Germline-derived CDR1 and CDR2 are GTSNPN and SVGIG (reference sequence). CDR3 sequence: CAWSARGEGYTF.

This chain links TRBV27 with TRBJ1-6. Germline CDR1 is MNHEY and CDR2 is SMNVEV (reference sequence). This CDR3 region has 16 residues. The CDR3 spells CASSLFPSSYNSPLHF.

The rearrangement links TRBV10-3 to TRBJ2-5; TCRdb's D call of TRBD1 is untestable without DNA. The CDR3 sequence is 17 residues long. Germline loops: CDR1 ENHRY, CDR2 SYGVKD. CDR3: CAISESVRDTDQETQYF.

This rearrangement joins TRBV7-6 to TRBJ2-7; TCRdb calls TRBD1, which cannot be checked without DNA. The V gene's germline CDR1 is SGHVS and CDR2 FNYEAQ. The CDR3 sequence is 13 residues long. The CDR3 reads CASSPGETWEQYF.

CDR3 sequence: CSAPTGADGYTF. The chain employs TRBV20-1 and TRBJ1-2; TCRdb lists TRBD1, though no DNA is available to test this call. This CDR3 is built from 12 residues. CDR1 and CDR2 from the germline V gene are DFQATT and SNEGSKA (reference sequence).

The rearrangement joins TRBV24-1 to TRBJ1-5. Germline assignment: CDR1 KGHDR and CDR2 SFDVKD. The CDR3 covers 17 residues. The CDR3 loop reads CATSDPERHWAHQPQHF.

This chain connects TRBV4-2 to TRBJ2-3. CDR3 length: 17 amino acids. The V gene's germline CDR1 is LGHNA and CDR2 YNFKEQ. The CDR3 loop is CASSQVTGSLSTDTQYF.

CDR3 sequence reads: CASSQKHSNQPQHF. The chain couples TRBV6-1 to TRBJ1-5. Germline V gives CDR1 MNHNS, CDR2 SASEGT. The CDR3 totals 14 residues.

The genes are TRBV5-1 and TRBJ2-3; TCRdb selects TRBD2, and the lack of DNA leaves this call unchecked. Germline V lookup: CDR1 SGHRS, CDR2 YFSETQ. The CDR3 consists of 17 residues. The CDR3 reads CASSIAGTSSSTDTQYF.

The gene calls are TRBV30 and TRBJ2-1; the TCRdb D gene call, TRBD1, has no DNA to confirm it. CDR1 is GTSNPN and CDR2 is SVGIG in the germline V gene (reference sequence). The CDR3 is 13 residues long. CDR3 protein: CAWAPQAYNEQFF.

The chain combines TRBV5-6 with TRBJ2-7; the D call from TCRdb, TRBD1, cannot be confirmed without DNA. The CDR3 covers 16 residues. Germline CDR1 is SGHDT and CDR2 is YYEEEE. CDR3: CASSFARGLHSYEQYF.

The V gene is TRBV5-4, the J gene TRBJ1-2; TCRdb reports TRBD1, a call that lacks DNA to check it against. Germline lookup yields CDR1 SGHNT and CDR2 YYREEE (reference sequence). The CDR3 runs to 14 residues. CDR3 protein: CASSPKGQNYGYTF.

V and J are TRBV20-1 and TRBJ2-1; as DNA is missing, the TRBD2 call by TCRdb cannot be tested. CDR1 DFQATT and CDR2 SNEGSKA come from the germline V gene (reference sequence). This CDR3 has 15 residues. This CDR3 reads CSAEKLIAGDNEQFF.

The chain links TRBV12-3 or TRBV12-4 to TRBJ2-2; TCRdb lists TRBD2, though no DNA is available to test this call. The CDR3 has 19 residues. The chain's CDR3 is CASSFWASGRHTNTGELFF.

The chain joins TRBV12-3 or TRBV12-4 to TRBJ2-1; no DNA is available, so the TRBD1 call from TCRdb remains unchecked. The CDR3 consists of 15 residues. CDR3 sequence: CASSFGRRVGNEQFF.

The V and J genes are TRBV4-3 and TRBJ2-7; the D call from TCRdb, TRBD1, cannot be confirmed without DNA. The CDR3 loop spans 14 amino acids. CDR1 is LGHNA, CDR2 YSLEER, per germline. The CDR3: CASSQGYRRGEQYF.

The chain joins TRBV5-4 to TRBJ2-1; without DNA, the TCRdb call of TRBD2 cannot be checked. Germline assignment: CDR1 SGHNT and CDR2 YYREEE (reference sequence). The CDR3 is made up of 17 amino acids. The CDR3 region is CASSLAPSGNSYNEQFF.

This chain links TRBV6-2 or TRBV6-3 with TRBJ2-5; TCRdb lists TRBD1, though no DNA is available to test this call. This CDR3 contains 14 residues. Germline-derived CDR1 and CDR2 are MNHEY and SVGEGT. CDR3 region: CASSSGPMQETQYF.

The chain couples TRBV2 to TRBJ2-2. The germline V gene encodes CDR1 SNHLY and CDR2 FYNNEI. The CDR3 extends over 13 amino acids. CDR3 protein: CASSREDTGELFF.

The V call is TRBV23-1, the J call TRBJ2-1; checking the TCRdb D call of TRBD1 is not possible without DNA. TRBV23-1 carries the ORF label, with uncertain function. There are 15 residues in the CDR3. The CDR3 here is CASSLRTGAYNEQFF.